This TCR beta chain was recovered during a study of neurological immune-mediated disorders. The length of the CDR3 is 17 residues. CDR1 is LNHNV and CDR2 is YYDKDF in the germline V gene (reference sequence). Trimming left V 4 bases short and J 1 base short, with 18 bases between. TCRdb called the 5' RACE reads again in MiXCR, with one record for every CDR3 protein. The top ten hold roughly 5% of the sample, which has approximately 50,000 distinct CDR3 sequences, 9% to 12% seen once. This clonotype showed up many times. The TCR was taken from a man in his sixties or seventies with HTLV-1-associated myelopathy (HAM/TSP). The chain recombines TRBV15 with TRBJ2-3; weak D call: TRBD2 (7 bases). Material: PBMCs. CDR3 residues: CATSIWGAGVRTDTQYF. The DNA of the CDR3 is TGTGCCACCAGCATCTGGGGGGCGGGGGTCCGCACAGATACGCAGTATTTT. Full variable domain (rest looked up from reference TRBV15 and TRBJ2-3): DAMVIQNPRYQVTQFGKPVTLSCSQTLNHNVMYWYQQKSSQAPKLLFHYYDKDFNNEADTPDNFQSRRPNTSFCFLDIRSPGLGDTAMYLCATSIWGAGVRTDTQYFGPGTRLTVL.